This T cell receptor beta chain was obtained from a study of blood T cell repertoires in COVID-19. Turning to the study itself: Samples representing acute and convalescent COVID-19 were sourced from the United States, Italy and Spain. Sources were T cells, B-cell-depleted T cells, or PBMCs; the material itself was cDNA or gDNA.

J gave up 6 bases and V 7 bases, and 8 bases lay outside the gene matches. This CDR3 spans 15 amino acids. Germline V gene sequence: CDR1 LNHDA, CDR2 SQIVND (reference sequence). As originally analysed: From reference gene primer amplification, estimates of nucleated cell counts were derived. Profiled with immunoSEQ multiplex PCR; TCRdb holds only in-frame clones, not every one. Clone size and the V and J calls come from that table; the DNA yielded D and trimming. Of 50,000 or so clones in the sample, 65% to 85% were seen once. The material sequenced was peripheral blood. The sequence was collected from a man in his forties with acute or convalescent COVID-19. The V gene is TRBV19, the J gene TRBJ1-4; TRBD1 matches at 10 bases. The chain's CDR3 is CASKNYGTGDEKLFF. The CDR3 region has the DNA TGTGCCAGTAAAAATTACGGGACAGGGGATGAAAAACTGTTTTTT.